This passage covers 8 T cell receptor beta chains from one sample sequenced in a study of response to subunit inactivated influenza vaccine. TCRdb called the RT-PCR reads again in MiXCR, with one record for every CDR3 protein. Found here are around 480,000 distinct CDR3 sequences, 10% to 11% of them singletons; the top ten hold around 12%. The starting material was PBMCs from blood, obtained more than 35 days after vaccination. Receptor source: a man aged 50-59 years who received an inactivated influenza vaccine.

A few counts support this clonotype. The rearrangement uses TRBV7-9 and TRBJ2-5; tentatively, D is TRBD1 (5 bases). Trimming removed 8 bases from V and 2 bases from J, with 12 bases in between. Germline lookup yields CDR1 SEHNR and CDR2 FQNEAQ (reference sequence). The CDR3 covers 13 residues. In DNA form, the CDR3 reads TGTGCCAGCGTAAAGGGGTGGCAAGAGACCCAGTACTTC. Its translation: CASVKGWQETQYF.

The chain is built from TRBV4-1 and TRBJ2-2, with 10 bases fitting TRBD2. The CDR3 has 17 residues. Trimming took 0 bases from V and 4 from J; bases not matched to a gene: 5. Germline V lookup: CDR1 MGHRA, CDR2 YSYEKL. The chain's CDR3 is CASSQDSRLAGTGELFF. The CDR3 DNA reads TGCGCCAGCAGCCAAGATAGTCGACTAGCGGGCACCGGGGAGCTGTTTTTT.

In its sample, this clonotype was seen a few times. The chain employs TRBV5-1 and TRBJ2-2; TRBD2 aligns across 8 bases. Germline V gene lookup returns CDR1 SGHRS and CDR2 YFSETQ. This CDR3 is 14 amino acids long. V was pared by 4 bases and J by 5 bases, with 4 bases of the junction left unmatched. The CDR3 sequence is CASSTGGGTGELFF. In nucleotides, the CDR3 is TGCGCCAGCAGCACCGGCGGGGGGACCGGGGAGCTGTTTTTT.

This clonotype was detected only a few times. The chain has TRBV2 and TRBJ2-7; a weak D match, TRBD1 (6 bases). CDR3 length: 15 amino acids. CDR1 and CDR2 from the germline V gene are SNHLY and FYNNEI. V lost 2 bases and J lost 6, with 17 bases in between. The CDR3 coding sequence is TGTGCCAGCAGTGAAAGACAGACAGGCCCTCTCGAGCAGTACTTC. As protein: CASSERQTGPLEQYF. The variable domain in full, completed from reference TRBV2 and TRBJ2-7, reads EPEVTQTPSHQVTQMGQEVILRCVPISNHLYFYWYRQILGQKVEFLVSFYNNEISEKSEIFDDQFSVERPDGSNFTLKIRSTKLEDSAMYFCASSERQTGPLEQYFGPGTRLTVT.

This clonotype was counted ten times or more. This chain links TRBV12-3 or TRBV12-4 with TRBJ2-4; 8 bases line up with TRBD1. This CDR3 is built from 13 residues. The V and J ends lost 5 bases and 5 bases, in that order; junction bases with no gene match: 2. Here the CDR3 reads CASSPDRENIQYF. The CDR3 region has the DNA TGTGCCAGCAGTCCGGACAGGGAAAACATTCAGTACTTC.

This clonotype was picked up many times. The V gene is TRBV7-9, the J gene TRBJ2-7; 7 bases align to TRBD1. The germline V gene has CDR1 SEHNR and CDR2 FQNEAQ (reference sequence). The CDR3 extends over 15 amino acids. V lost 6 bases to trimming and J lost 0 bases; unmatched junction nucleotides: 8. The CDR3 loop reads CASRSTGTDSYEQYF. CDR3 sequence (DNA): TGTGCCAGCAGGTCCACCGGGACAGACTCCTACGAGCAGTACTTC.

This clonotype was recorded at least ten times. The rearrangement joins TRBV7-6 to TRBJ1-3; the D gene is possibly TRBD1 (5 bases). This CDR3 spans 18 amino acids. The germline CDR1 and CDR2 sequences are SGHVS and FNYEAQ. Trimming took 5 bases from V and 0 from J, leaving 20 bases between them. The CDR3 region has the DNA TGTGCCAGCAGCCTCTGGGACCGCGATATTACCTCTGGAAACACCATATATTTT. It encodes CASSLWDRDITSGNTIYF.

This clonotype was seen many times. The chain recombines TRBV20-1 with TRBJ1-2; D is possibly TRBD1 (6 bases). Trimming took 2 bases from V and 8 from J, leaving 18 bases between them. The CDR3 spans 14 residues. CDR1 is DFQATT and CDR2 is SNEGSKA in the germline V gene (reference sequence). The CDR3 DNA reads TGCAGTGCTAGATCGGGTCTACAGGGTCGGGGCTACACCTTC. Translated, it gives CSARSGLQGRGYTF.